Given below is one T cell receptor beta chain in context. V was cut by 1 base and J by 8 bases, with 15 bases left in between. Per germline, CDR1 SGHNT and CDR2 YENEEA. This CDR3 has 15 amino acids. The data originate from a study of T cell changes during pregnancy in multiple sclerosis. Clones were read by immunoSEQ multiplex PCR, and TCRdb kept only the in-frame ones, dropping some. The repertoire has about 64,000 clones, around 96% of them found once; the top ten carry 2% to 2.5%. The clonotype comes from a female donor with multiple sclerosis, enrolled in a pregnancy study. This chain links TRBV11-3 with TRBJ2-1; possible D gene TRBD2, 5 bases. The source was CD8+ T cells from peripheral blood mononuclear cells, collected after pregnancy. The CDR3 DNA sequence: TGTGCCAGCAGCTTAGCCCTCGGGATAAGTCATGAGCAGTTCTTC. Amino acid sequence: CASSLALGISHEQFF.